Each of the 20 T cell receptor beta chains below was sequenced from the same sample in a study of T cell changes during pregnancy in multiple sclerosis. Some clones are missing from TCRdb's copy, which holds only in-frame ones; the method was immunoSEQ multiplex PCR. Altogether about 85,000 clones are present, 90% to 95% being singletons, with the ten largest covering 2.5% to 3%. The specimen comprised peripheral blood, sampled in the first trimester of pregnancy. These receptors originate from a female donor with multiple sclerosis, enrolled in a pregnancy study.

This chain connects TRBV19 to TRBJ2-3; D may be TRBD2 (5 bases). Germline V gene data show CDR1 as LNHDA and CDR2 as SQIVND (reference sequence). V lost 3 bases and J 7 bases, leaving 17 bases between the germline ends. This CDR3 spans 15 amino acids. Here the CDR3 DNA reads TGTGCCAGTAGTATTGGCTACGGGGAAGTATATACGCAGTATTTT. It specifies CASSIGYGEVYTQYF.

The CDR3 bases are TGTGCCAGCAGCTTAGGGGCAGGGGACTACGAGCAGTACTTC. Translating gives CASSLGAGDYEQYF. The genes are TRBV11-3 and TRBJ2-7, with D perhaps matching TRBD1 (6 bases). CDR1 SGHNT and CDR2 YENEEA come from the germline V gene. This CDR3 is built from 14 residues. Trimming shortened V by 1 base and J by 3 bases, and 10 bases separated the two germline ends. The full variable domain, rest sourced from reference TRBV11-3 and TRBJ2-7, is EAGVVQSPRYKIIEKKQPVAFWCNPISGHNTLYWYLQNLGQGPELLIRYENEEAVDDSQLPKDRFSAERLKGVDSTLKIQPAELGDSAVYLCASSLGAGDYEQYFGPGTRLTVT.

The V and J genes are TRBV9 and TRBJ1-2; TRBD1 matches 7 bases. Germline V lookup: CDR1 SGDLS, CDR2 YYNGEE. There are 15 residues in the CDR3. Trimming removed 0 bases from V and 2 bases from J; junction bases left unmatched: 4. CDR3 sequence: CASSVGDSKNYGYTF. The CDR3 DNA reads TGTGCCAGCAGCGTAGGGGACAGCAAGAACTATGGCTACACCTTC.

This rearrangement joins TRBV27 to TRBJ2-2, with TRBD2 as a possible D gene (5 bases). The CDR3 covers 14 residues. The V end lost 1 base, the J end lost 7 bases, and 10 bases lay between the germline ends. CDR1 and CDR2 (germline): MNHEY, SMNVEV (reference sequence). DNA of the CDR3: TGTGCCAGCAGTTTATTGTTAGAGGGCGGGGAGCTGTTTTTT. This codes for CASSLLLEGGELFF.

The chain uses TRBV2 and TRBJ2-2; the match to TRBD2 covers 13 bases. Per the germline V gene, CDR1 is SNHLY and CDR2 is FYNNEI. Trimming took 6 bases from V and 2 from J; bases not matched to a gene: 6. The CDR3 runs 17 residues. The DNA of the CDR3 is TGTGCCAGCAGGGCCGGACTAGCGGGGGCCAACACCGGGGAGCTGTTTTTT. It translates to CASRAGLAGANTGELFF.

This clone was detected only once. The J gene is TRBJ2-3, the V gene TRBV29-1, with a tentative D call TRBD2 (6 bases). The CDR3 runs 13 residues. The germline V gene encodes CDR1 SQVTM and CDR2 ANQGSEA. V was shortened by 1 base and J by 1 base, with 6 bases between the two germline ends. CDR3 DNA: TGCAGCGTTGAAGGGGAGGGCACAGATACGCAGTATTTT. Its protein is CSVEGEGTDTQYF.

This clone was counted only a few times. The chain joins TRBV4-2 to TRBJ2-5; D might be TRBD2 (6 bases). Germline V gene lookup returns CDR1 LGHNA and CDR2 YNFKEQ. CDR3 length: 16 amino acids. V dropped 1 base and J dropped 0 bases, with 12 bases sitting between them. CDR3 nucleotides: TGTGCCAGCAGCCAAGCCTCCGCGGGGCACCAAGAGACCCAGTACTTC. It is translated as CASSQASAGHQETQYF.

This clone was seen a handful of times. The V gene is TRBV30, the J gene TRBJ2-7; D may be TRBD2 (5 bases). V was pared by 0 bases and J by 7 bases, with 13 bases between. CDR1 and CDR2 (germline): GTSNPN, SVGIG (reference sequence). The CDR3 length is 13 residues. The CDR3 bases are TGTGCCTGGAGTGTAGTGTCCGGGGATGAGCAGTACTTC. It translates to CAWSVVSGDEQYF.

This chain joins TRBV20-1 and TRBJ2-5, with D unclear. Germline loops: CDR1 DFQATT, CDR2 SNEGSKA (reference sequence). Trimming left V 7 bases short and J 4 bases short, with 10 bases between. The CDR3 spans 11 residues. The CDR3 here is CSVPSGETQYF. The CDR3 DNA follows: TGCAGTGTACCATCAGGAGAGACCCAGTACTTC.

V usage is TRBV27 and J usage is TRBJ2-7; 7 nucleotides match TRBD1. This CDR3 has 17 amino acids. The V segment lost 2 bases and the J segment 1 base; nucleotides outside the gene matches: 11. In germline, CDR1 is MNHEY, CDR2 SMNVEV (reference sequence). The CDR3 protein is CASSLAATGVRSYEQYF. The CDR3 bases are TGTGCCAGCAGTTTAGCCGCTACAGGGGTAAGGTCCTACGAGCAGTACTTC.

This clone appeared a single time. The chain has TRBV10-3 and TRBJ2-1; 8 nucleotides match TRBD2. The CDR3 extends over 20 amino acids. Germline CDR1 ENHRY, CDR2 SYGVKD. Trimming took 0 bases from V and 4 from J; bases not matched to a gene: 17. CDR3 protein: CAISESTQSGGLVGYNEQFF. The CDR3 bases are TGTGCCATCAGTGAGTCGACTCAAAGCGGGGGCCTCGTCGGTTACAATGAGCAGTTCTTC.

V and J are TRBV19 and TRBJ1-1; 9 bases align to TRBD1. The CDR3 is 14 amino acids. CDR1 is LNHDA and CDR2 is SQIVND in the germline V gene (reference sequence). V shed 7 bases and J 4 bases; nucleotides not matched to a gene: 7. The DNA for the CDR3 is TGTGCCAGTAATAAACAGGGGGCCCGCACTGAAGCTTTCTTT. Its protein product is CASNKQGARTEAFF. The variable domain in full, with the rest retrieved from reference TRBV19 and TRBJ1-1, is DGGITQSPKYLFRKEGQNVTLSCEQNLNHDAMYWYRQDPGQGLRLIYYSQIVNDFQKGDIAEGYSVSREKKESFPLTVTSAQKNPTAFYLCASNKQGARTEAFFGQGTRLTVV.

J is TRBJ1-3 and V is TRBV6-5; the D gene is possibly TRBD1 (6 bases). The length of the CDR3 is 15 residues. The V gene lost 5 bases and the J gene lost 0 bases, with 11 bases spanning the gap. The germline gives CDR1 MNHEY, CDR2 SVGAGI. CDR3 sequence: CASSQTGISGNTIYF. The CDR3 DNA reads as TGTGCCAGCAGTCAAACAGGGATCTCTGGAAACACCATATATTTT.

The CDR3 region is CAITPGQGKDEQYF. CDR3 nucleotides: TGTGCCATCACTCCGGGACAGGGGAAGGATGAGCAGTACTTC. The rearrangement uses TRBV10-3 and TRBJ2-7; 10 bases line up with TRBD1. Germline CDR1 is ENHRY and CDR2 is SYGVKD. J was trimmed by 7 bases and V by 7 bases; bases with no gene match: 10. The CDR3 totals 14 residues.

The J gene is TRBJ1-2, the V gene TRBV2, with 7 positions matching TRBD1. Germline V gene data show CDR1 as SNHLY and CDR2 as FYNNEI. V lost 6 bases and J lost 0; bases outside the gene matches: 7. The CDR3 loop spans 15 amino acids. The CDR3 sequence: CASSPRGTANYGYTF. The CDR3 nucleotides are TGTGCCAGCAGCCCCAGGGGGACAGCTAACTATGGCTACACCTTC.

The genes are TRBV5-1 and TRBJ2-7, with TRBD2 matching 7 bases. This CDR3 is built from 15 residues. From germline, CDR1 is SGHRS and CDR2 YFSETQ. V was clipped by 4 bases and J by 1 base; unmatched bases: 8. This CDR3 is CASSEGLGISYEQYF. CDR3 in DNA: TGCGCCAGCAGCGAAGGACTAGGGATTTCCTACGAGCAGTACTTC.

J is TRBJ2-3 and V is TRBV6-1; 10 bases fit TRBD1. V lost 3 bases and J lost 6; bases outside the gene matches: 3. The CDR3 is 14 residues long. CDR1 MNHNS and CDR2 SASEGT come from the germline V gene. CDR3 nucleotide sequence: TGTGCCAGCAGTGAGGGACAGGGGTATGATACGCAGTATTTT. The encoded protein is CASSEGQGYDTQYF.

The rearrangement uses TRBV4-3 and TRBJ1-4; TRBD1 aligns across 7 bases. The germline V gene encodes CDR1 LGHNA and CDR2 YSLEER. The V segment lost 1 base and the J segment 0 bases; nucleotides outside the gene matches: 17. CDR3 length equals 21 residues. Here the CDR3 reads CASSQGPPGQAQSATNEKLFF. The CDR3 DNA sequence: TGCGCCAGCAGCCAAGGACCCCCCGGACAGGCACAGAGTGCAACTAATGAAAAACTGTTTTTT.

The chain employs TRBV7-2 and TRBJ1-2; 7 positions agree with TRBD1. Per the germline V gene, CDR1 is SGHTA and CDR2 is FQGNSA. The CDR3 spans 17 residues. V trimming: 1 base; J trimming: 4 bases; junction bases outside the gene matches: 12. The CDR3 region is CASSLVIGDSSLYGYTF. The CDR3 bases are TGTGCCAGCAGCTTAGTTATAGGGGACAGTTCACTCTATGGCTACACCTTC.

The chain has TRBV9 and TRBJ1-3, with D perhaps matching TRBD1 (5 bases). Germline CDR1 SGDLS, CDR2 YYNGEE. The V and J ends lost 3 bases and 4 bases respectively, with 11 bases between them. The CDR3 extends over 14 amino acids. In DNA form, the CDR3 reads TGTGCCAGCAGCGAGTCCCGGACAGGAAACACCATATATTTT. Its translation is CASSESRTGNTIYF.